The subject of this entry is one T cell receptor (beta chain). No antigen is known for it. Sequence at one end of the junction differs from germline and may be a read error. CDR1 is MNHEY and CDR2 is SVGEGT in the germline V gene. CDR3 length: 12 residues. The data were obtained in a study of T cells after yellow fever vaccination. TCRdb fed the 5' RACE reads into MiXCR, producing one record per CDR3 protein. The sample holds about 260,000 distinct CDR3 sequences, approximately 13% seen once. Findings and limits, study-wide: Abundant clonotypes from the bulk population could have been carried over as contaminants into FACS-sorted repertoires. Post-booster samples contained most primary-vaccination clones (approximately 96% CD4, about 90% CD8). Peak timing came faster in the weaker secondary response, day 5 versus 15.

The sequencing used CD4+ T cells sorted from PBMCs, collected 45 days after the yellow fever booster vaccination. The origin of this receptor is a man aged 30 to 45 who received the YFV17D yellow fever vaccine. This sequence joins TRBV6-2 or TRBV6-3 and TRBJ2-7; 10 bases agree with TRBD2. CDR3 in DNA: TGTGCCAGCAGTTACAATGGACTAGCGGAATCCTTC. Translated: CASSYNGLAESF.